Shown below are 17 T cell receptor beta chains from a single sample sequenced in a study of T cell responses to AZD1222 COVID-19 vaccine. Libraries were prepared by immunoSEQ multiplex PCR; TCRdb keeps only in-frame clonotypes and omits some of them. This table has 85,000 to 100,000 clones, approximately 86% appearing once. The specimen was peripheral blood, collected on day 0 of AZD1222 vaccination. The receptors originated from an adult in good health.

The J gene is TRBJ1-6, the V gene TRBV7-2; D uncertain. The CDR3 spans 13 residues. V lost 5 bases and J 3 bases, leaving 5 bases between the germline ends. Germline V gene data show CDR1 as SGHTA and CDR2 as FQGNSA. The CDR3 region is CASSPGYNSPLHF. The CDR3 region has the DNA TGTGCCAGCAGCCCCGGCTATAATTCACCCCTCCACTTT.

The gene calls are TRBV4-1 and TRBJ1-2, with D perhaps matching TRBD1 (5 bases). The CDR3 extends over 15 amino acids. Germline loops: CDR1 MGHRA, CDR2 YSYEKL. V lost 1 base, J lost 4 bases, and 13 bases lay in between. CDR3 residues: CASSQAGRDLYGYTF. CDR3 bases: TGCGCCAGCAGCCAAGCGGGACGGGACCTCTATGGCTACACCTTC.

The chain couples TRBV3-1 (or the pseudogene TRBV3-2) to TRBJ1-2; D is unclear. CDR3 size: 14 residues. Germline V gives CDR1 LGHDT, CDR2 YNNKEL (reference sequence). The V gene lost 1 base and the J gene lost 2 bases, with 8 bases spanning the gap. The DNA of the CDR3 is TGTGCCAGCAGCCAAGTTCGCGGAAACTATGGCTACACCTTC. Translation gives CASSQVRGNYGYTF.

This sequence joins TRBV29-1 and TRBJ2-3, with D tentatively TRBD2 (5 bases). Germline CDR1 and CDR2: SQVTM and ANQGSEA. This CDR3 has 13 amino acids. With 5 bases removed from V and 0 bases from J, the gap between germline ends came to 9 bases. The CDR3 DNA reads TGCAGCGTTTGTCCGGGGAGCACAGATACGCAGTATTTT. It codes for CSVCPGSTDTQYF.

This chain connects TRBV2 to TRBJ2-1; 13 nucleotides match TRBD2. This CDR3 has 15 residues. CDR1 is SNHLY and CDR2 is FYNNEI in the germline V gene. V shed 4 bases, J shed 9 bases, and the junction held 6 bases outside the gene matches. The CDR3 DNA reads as TGTGCCAGCAGTGGCGGACTAGCGGGAGCGCTTGAGCAGTTCTTC. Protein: CASSGGLAGALEQFF.

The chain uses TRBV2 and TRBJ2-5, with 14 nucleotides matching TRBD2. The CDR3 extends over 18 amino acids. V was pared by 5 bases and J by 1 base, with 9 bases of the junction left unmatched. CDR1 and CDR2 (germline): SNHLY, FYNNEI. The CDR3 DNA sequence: TGTGCCAGCAGTCTGACTAGCGGGAGGGCCAATAGCCAAGAGACCCAGTACTTC. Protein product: CASSLTSGRANSQETQYF.

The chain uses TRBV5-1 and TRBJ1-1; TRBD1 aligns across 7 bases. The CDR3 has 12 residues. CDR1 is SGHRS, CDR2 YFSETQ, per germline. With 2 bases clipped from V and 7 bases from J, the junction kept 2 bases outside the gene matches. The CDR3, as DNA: TGCGCCAGCAGCTTTACAGGGGATGAAGCTTTCTTT. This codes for CASSFTGDEAFF.

The CDR3, as DNA: TGTGCCAGCAGTGTAGACAGGTCAACTAATGAAAAACTGTTTTTT. Translation gives CASSVDRSTNEKLFF. The rearrangement uses TRBV7-9 and TRBJ1-4; TRBD1 is a possible D gene (6 bases). Germline loops: CDR1 SEHNR, CDR2 FQNEAQ (reference sequence). This CDR3 contains 15 residues. V was cut by 6 bases and J by 0 bases, with 11 bases left in between.

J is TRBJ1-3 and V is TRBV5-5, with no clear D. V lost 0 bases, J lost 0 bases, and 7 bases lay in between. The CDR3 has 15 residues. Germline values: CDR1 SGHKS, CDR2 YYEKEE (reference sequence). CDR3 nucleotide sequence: TGTGCCAGCAGCTTGGGGGTATACTCTGGAAACACCATATATTTT. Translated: CASSLGVYSGNTIYF.

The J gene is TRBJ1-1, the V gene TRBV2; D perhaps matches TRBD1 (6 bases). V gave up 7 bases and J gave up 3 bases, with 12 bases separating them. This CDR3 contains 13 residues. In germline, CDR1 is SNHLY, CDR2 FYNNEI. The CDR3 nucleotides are TGTGCCAGCACACAACAGGGTTACACTGAAGCTTTCTTT. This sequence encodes CASTQQGYTEAFF. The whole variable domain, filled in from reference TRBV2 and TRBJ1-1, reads EPEVTQTPSHQVTQMGQEVILRCVPISNHLYFYWYRQILGQKVEFLVSFYNNEISEKSEIFDDQFSVERPDGSNFTLKIRSTKLEDSAMYFCASTQQGYTEAFFGQGTRLTVV.

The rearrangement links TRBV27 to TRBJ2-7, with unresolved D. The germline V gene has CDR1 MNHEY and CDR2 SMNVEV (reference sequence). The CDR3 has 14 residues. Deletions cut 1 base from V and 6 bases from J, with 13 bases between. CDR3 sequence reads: CASSLLGSTTEQYF. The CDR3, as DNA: TGTGCCAGCAGTTTATTGGGCTCCACTACCGAGCAGTACTTC.

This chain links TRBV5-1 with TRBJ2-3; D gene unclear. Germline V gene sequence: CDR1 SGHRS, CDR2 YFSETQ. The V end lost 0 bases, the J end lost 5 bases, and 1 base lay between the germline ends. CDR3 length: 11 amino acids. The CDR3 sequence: CASSLVDTQYF. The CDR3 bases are TGCGCCAGCAGCTTGGTAGATACGCAGTATTTT.

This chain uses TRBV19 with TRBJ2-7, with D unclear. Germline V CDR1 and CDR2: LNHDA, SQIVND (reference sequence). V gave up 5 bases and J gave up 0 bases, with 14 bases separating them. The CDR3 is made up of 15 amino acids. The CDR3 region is CASSAGFLSSYEQYF. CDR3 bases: TGTGCCAGTAGTGCTGGGTTCCTGAGCTCCTACGAGCAGTACTTC.

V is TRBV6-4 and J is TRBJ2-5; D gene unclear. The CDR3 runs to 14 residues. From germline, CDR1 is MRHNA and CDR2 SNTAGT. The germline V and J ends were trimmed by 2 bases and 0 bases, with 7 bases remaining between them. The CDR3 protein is CASSDLNHQETQYF. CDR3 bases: TGTGCCAGCAGTGACCTTAACCACCAAGAGACCCAGTACTTC.

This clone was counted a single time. The chain's CDR3 is CASSLGRSTEAFF. CDR3 nucleotide sequence: TGTGCCAGCAGTTTAGGGCGATCCACTGAAGCTTTCTTT. The rearrangement links TRBV12-3 or TRBV12-4 to TRBJ1-1; D not resolved. V was trimmed by 1 base and J by 4 bases, leaving 7 bases between them. The CDR3 length is 13 residues.

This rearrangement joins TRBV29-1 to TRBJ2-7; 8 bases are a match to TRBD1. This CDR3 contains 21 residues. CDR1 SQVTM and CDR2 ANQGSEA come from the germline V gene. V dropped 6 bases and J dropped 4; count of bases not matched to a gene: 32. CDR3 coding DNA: TGCAGCGTCCTAGAAGCCGAATGGACAGGGAGCGACGGAAAGGTCCGATACGAGCAGTACTTC. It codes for CSVLEAEWTGSDGKVRYEQYF.

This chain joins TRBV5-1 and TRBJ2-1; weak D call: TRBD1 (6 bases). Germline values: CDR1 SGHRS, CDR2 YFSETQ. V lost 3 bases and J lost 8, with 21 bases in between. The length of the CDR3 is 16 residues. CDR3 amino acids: CASSSTRAGVGDEQFF. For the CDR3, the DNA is TGCGCCAGCAGCTCCACTCGGGCAGGGGTAGGCGATGAGCAGTTCTTC.